The text below deals with one T cell receptor (beta chain). The antigen remains unidentified. Relative to the germline gene, one junction end is altered; a read error may explain this. Coverage ceases 3 residues before the CDR3 finishes, and the germline J gene fills in the end. This CDR3 is 18 amino acids long. Germline V gives CDR1 DFQATT, CDR2 SNEGSKA (reference sequence). The record originates from a study of TET2 disruption in CD19-targeted CAR T cells. Produced via immunoSEQ multiplex PCR; TCRdb's table is partial and in-frame only. There are 20,000 to 30,000 clones in the sample, with roughly 1.8% held by the top ten. Treatment reported: autologous CTL019 cells: CD19 CAR with 4-1BB and CD3 zeta domains.

This receptor was taken from a man between 65 and 80 years old with chronic lymphocytic leukemia. This rearrangement joins TRBV20-1 to TRBJ1-2, with a weak D call TRBD1 (5 bases). The input for sequencing was CD8- CAR+ T cells sorted from cultured blood T cells, taken for CD19 CAR T cell therapy. Subset specified: CD8-negative CAR-positive T cells from the infusion product. CDR3 DNA, as far as it was read: TGCAGTGCTAATCCCCTCGGATACAGGATAAACGGGGACTATGGT. It yields the protein CSANPLGYRINGDYG. In full, the CDR3 reads CSANPLGYRINGDYGYTF.